This note documents a single TCR beta chain sequence. Its antigen remains unknown. The entry originates in a study of T cell repertoires in cytomegalovirus infection. Study-level background: An indication of both CMV infection and matching HLA type came from public TCR beta signatures. Overall study results and limits: Carriers of CMV plus the relevant HLA were identified by cumulative public TCR beta family frequency.

TCRdb redid the calling of the reads with MiXCR, one entry per CDR3 protein. In the table there are about 770,000 distinct CDR3 sequences, around 29% of which are singletons. The specimen comprised cultured CD8+ T cells from PBMCs, sampled from culture after CMV antigen stimulation. The receptor was derived from a human donor in good health (CMV status not recorded). Some clones in this sample may be carry-over from other donors' samples.

The CDR3 loop is CASSYFGADTLSDEQFF. The CDR3 DNA is TGTGCCAGCAGTTACTTTGGAGCGGACACCCTCTCCGATGAGCAGTTCTTC. The chain couples TRBV6-8 to TRBJ2-1, with D possibly called TRBD1 or TRBD2 (5 bases each). Trimming stripped 1 base from V and 8 bases from J, with 21 bases between. The V gene's germline CDR1 is MNHGY and CDR2 SAAAGT. The CDR3 runs to 17 residues.